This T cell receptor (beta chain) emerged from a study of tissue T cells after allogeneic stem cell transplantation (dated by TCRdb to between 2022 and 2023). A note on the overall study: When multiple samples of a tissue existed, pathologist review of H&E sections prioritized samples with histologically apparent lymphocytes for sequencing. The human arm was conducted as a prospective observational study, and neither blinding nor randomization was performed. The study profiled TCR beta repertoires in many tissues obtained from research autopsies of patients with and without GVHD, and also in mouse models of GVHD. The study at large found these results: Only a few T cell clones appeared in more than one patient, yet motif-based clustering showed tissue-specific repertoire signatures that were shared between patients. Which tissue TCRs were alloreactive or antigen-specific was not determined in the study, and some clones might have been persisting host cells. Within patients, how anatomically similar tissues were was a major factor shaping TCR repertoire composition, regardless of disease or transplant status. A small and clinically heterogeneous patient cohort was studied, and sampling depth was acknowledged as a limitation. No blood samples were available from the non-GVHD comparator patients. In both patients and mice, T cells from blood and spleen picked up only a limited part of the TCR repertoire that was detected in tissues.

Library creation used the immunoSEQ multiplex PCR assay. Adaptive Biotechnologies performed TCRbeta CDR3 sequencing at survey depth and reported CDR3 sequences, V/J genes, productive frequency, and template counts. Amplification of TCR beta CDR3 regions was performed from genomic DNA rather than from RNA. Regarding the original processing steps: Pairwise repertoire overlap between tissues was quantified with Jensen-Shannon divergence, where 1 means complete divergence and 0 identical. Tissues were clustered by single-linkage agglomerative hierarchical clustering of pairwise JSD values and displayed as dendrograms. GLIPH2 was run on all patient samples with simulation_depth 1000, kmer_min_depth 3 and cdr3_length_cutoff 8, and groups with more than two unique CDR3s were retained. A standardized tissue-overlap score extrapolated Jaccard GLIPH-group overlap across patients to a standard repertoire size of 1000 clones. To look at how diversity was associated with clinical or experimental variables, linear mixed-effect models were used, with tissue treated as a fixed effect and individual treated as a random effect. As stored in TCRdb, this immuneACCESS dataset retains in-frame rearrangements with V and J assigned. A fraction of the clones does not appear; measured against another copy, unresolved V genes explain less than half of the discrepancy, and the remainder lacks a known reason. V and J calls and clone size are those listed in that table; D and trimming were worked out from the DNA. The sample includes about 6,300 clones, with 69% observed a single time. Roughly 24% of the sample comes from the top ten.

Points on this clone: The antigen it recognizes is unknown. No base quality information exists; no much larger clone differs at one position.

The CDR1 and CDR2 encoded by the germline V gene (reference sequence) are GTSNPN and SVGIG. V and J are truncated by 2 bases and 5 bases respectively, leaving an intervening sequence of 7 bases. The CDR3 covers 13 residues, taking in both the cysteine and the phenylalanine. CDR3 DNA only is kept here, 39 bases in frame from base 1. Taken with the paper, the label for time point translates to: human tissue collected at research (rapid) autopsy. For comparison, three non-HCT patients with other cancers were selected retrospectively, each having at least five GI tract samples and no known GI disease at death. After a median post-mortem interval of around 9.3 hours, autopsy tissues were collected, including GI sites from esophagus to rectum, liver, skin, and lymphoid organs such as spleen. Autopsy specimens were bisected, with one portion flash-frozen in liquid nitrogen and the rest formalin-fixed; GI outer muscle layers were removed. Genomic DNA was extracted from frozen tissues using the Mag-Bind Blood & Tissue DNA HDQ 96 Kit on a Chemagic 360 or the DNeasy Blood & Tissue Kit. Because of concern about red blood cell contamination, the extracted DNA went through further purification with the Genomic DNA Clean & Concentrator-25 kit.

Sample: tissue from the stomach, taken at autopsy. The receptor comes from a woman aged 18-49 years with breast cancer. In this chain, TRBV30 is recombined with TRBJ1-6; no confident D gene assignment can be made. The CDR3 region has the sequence CAWSPGNNSPLHF. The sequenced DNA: TGTGCCTGGAGTCCCGGGAATAATTCACCCCTCCACTTT.